These 30 T cell receptor beta chains came from one sample sequenced in a study of breast tumors, draining lymph nodes, adjacent tissues listed by TCRdb under 2016. Libraries were constructed by multiplex PCR. The reads were generated on an Illumina HiSeq 2000. TCRdb's own reprocessing of the public reads used fastp at Q25 and MiXCR and kept productive beta chains. All rows with the same CDR3 protein become a single entry with the most common DNA and genes. Recorded for this sample are around 100,000 distinct CDR3 sequences; about 20% of them occurred a single time. The ten largest make up around 1.2% of the sample. Lymph node samples were obtained from the axillary draining lymph nodes of breast cancer patients. The sample comprised axillary lymph node tissue. Receptors were obtained from a female donor with breast cancer. Some clones in this sample may be carry-over from other donors' samples.

This clonotype came up many times. V gene TRBV20-1 combines with J gene TRBJ2-2, with D unresolved. The CDR3 length is 13 residues. Trimming removed 6 bases from V and 5 bases from J, with 13 bases in between. In germline, CDR1 is DFQATT, CDR2 SNEGSKA (reference sequence). The CDR3 sequence: CSAARLGTGELFF. CDR3 in DNA: TGCAGTGCCGCAAGGCTAGGGACCGGGGAGCTGTTTTTT.

The chain joins TRBV5-6 to TRBJ1-4; D not certain. Trimming took off 0 bases at V and 0 bases at J, with 18 bases between the two ends. Germline V gene sequence: CDR1 SGHDT, CDR2 YYEEEE. The CDR3 is 19 amino acids. In nucleotides, the CDR3 is TGTGCCAGCAGCTTGGGTAATCCGGGATCGGGGACAACTAATGAAAAACTGTTTTTT. Its translation is CASSLGNPGSGTTNEKLFF.

This clonotype has a count of ten or more. The junction departs from the called germline gene at one end, perhaps through a read error. J is TRBJ2-5 and V is TRBV7-7; D is possibly TRBD1 (5 bases). There are 15 residues in the CDR3. Germline V gene sequence: CDR1 SSHAT, CDR2 FNYEAQ (reference sequence). The CDR3 protein is CASSTHPTTEETQYF. The CDR3 coding sequence is TGTGCTAGCAGTACCCACCCGACGACAGAAGAGACCCAGTACTTC.

This clonotype has at least ten counts. CDR3 sequence reads: CAISDAQRPPLKLFF. The CDR3 DNA reads as TGTGCCATCAGTGATGCGCAGAGGCCTCCTCTTAAACTGTTTTTT. V gene TRBV10-3 combines with J gene TRBJ1-4; D uncertain. CDR1 and CDR2 (germline): ENHRY, SYGVKD. The CDR3 extends over 15 amino acids. V gave up 3 bases and J gave up 11 bases, with 19 bases separating them.

As regards this clonotype: Possible read error: a much larger clone is one base away. The chain has TRBV7-9 and TRBJ2-2; D tentatively fits TRBD1 or TRBD2 (5 bases each). The germline V gene has CDR1 SEHNR and CDR2 FQNEAQ (reference sequence). This CDR3 has 15 amino acids. The DNA of the CDR3 is TGTGCCAGCAGCACCGAGGGGCAGAAGACCGAGGAGCTGTTTTTT. It encodes CASSTEGQKTEELFF.

In this sample, this clonotype turned up many times. The genes are TRBV9 and TRBJ1-2; D possibly corresponds to TRBD1 (6 bases). Trimming cost V 0 bases and J 3 bases, with 9 bases left between them. Looked up from germline, CDR1 is SGDLS and CDR2 is YYNGEE. The CDR3 is made up of 14 amino acids. CDR3 coding DNA: TGTGCCAGCAGCGTAGGCCCAGGGGACTATGGCTACACCTTC. This codes for CASSVGPGDYGYTF.

This clonotype has at least ten counts. V is TRBV10-2 and J is TRBJ2-1; 7 nucleotides match TRBD2. Trimming took 1 base from V and 5 from J; bases not matched to a gene: 2. The CDR3 length is 14 residues. The V gene's germline CDR1 is WSHSY and CDR2 SAAADI. In DNA, the CDR3 is TGCGCCAGCAGTGAGTTCGGGGGGAACAATGAGCAGTTCTTC. Its protein product is CASSEFGGNNEQFF.

This clonotype was counted ten times or more. This chain joins TRBV5-1 and TRBJ1-5; D not resolved. Germline-derived CDR1 and CDR2 are SGHRS and YFSETQ. The V end was cut by 0 bases, the J end by 7 bases, with 8 bases between. The CDR3 length is 13 residues. The CDR3 nucleotides are TGCGCCAGCAGCTTGGCGCCGGAACAGCCCCAGCATTTT. It is translated as CASSLAPEQPQHF.

In this sample, this clonotype turned up a few times. V gene TRBV27 combines with J gene TRBJ2-2; D remains ambiguous. Trimming pared 7 bases from V and 7 bases from J, leaving 13 bases between. Germline assignment: CDR1 MNHEY and CDR2 SMNVEV (reference sequence). The CDR3 loop spans 13 amino acids. The CDR3 reads CASTDLGVGELFF. The CDR3 region has the DNA TGTGCCAGCACCGATCTAGGCGTCGGGGAGCTGTTTTTT.

This clonotype has at least ten counts. The V call is TRBV6-5, the J call TRBJ2-7; 11 bases are shared with TRBD2. Germline assignment: CDR1 MNHEY and CDR2 SVGAGI. With V trimmed by 6 bases and J by 3 bases, 10 bases remained unmatched. The CDR3 spans 16 residues. The CDR3 DNA follows: TGTGCCAGCAGGTTAGGCGGGACTAGCGGTCTCTACGAGCAGTACTTC. This translates into CASRLGGTSGLYEQYF.

This clonotype was counted at least ten times. The chain recombines TRBV11-1 with TRBJ2-7; tentatively, D is TRBD1 or TRBD2 (5 bases each). The V end was cut by 5 bases, the J end by 6 bases, with 14 bases between. The CDR3 totals 13 residues. Germline V gives CDR1 SGHAT, CDR2 FQDESV (reference sequence). The CDR3 DNA follows: TGTGCCAGCAGCACCGGGACCACGGGCGAGCAGTACTTC. This encodes CASSTGTTGEQYF.

V gene TRBV18 combines with J gene TRBJ1-2, with 8 nucleotides matching TRBD1. In germline, CDR1 is KGHSH, CDR2 LQKENI. The CDR3 is 14 residues long. With V trimmed by 3 bases and J by 8 bases, 8 bases remained unmatched. CDR3 sequence: CASSPLRGPRGYTF. The CDR3 DNA reads TGTGCCAGCTCACCGCTCAGGGGGCCGAGGGGCTACACCTTC.

This clonotype was seen many times. The chain links TRBV3-1 to TRBJ2-3, with TRBD2 identical over 7 bases. Germline V gene lookup returns CDR1 LGHDT and CDR2 YNNKEL (reference sequence). The CDR3 extends over 16 amino acids. V was clipped by 0 bases and J by 5 bases; unmatched bases: 8. The CDR3 DNA sequence: TGTGCCAGCAGCCAAGAACGGCTAGCGGATAAAGATACGCAGTATTTT. Its protein is CASSQERLADKDTQYF.

DNA for the CDR3: TGCGCCAGCAGCCTCACTAGCGGGGGGAACACCGGGGAGCTGTTTTTT. Its translation: CASSLTSGGNTGELFF. This rearrangement joins TRBV5-1 to TRBJ2-2; 11 positions agree with TRBD2. CDR1 and CDR2 (germline): SGHRS, YFSETQ. The ends lost 4 bases at V and 1 base at J; junction bases unmatched: 3. The CDR3 has 16 residues.

This clonotype was seen at least ten times. The rearrangement links TRBV10-3 to TRBJ2-1; D call uncertain. Deletions cut 6 bases from V and 5 bases from J, with 8 bases between. Germline V gene sequence: CDR1 ENHRY, CDR2 SYGVKD. The CDR3 loop spans 12 amino acids. The CDR3 reads CAISQNDNEQFF. CDR3 DNA sequence: TGTGCCATCAGCCAAAACGACAATGAGCAGTTCTTC.

This clonotype was detected ten times or more. J is TRBJ1-4 and V is TRBV10-1; D perhaps matches TRBD1 (5 bases). V lost 6 bases and J lost 5, with 19 bases in between. Germline assignment: CDR1 WNHNN and CDR2 SYGVQD (reference sequence). This CDR3 has 16 residues. Here the CDR3 DNA reads TGCGCCAGCAGACCCGATCCCGGGACGGAGAATGAAAAACTGTTTTTT. Translating gives CASRPDPGTENEKLFF.

This clonotype showed up many times. The chain employs TRBV7-6 and TRBJ2-1; weak D call: TRBD1 (6 bases). There are 17 residues in the CDR3. Trimming left V 4 bases short and J 1 base short, with 17 bases between. Germline assignment: CDR1 SGHVS and CDR2 FNYEAQ. The CDR3 loop is CASSSSGTQLSYNEQFF. The CDR3 nucleotides read TGTGCCAGCAGCTCCTCCGGGACACAATTATCCTACAATGAGCAGTTCTTC. Complete variable domain (other parts from reference TRBV7-6 and TRBJ2-1): GAGVSQSPRYKVTKRGQDVALRCDPISGHVSLYWYRQALGQGPEFLTYFNYEAQQDKSGLPNDRFSAERPEGSISTLTIQRTEQRDSAMYRCASSSSGTQLSYNEQFFGPGTRLTVL.

This clonotype was seen at least ten times. The genes are TRBV13 and TRBJ2-7, with D possibly matching TRBD2 (6 bases). Germline values: CDR1 PRHDT, CDR2 FYEKMQ (reference sequence). The CDR3 runs 16 residues. The V end lost 5 bases, the J end lost 3 bases, and 20 bases lay between the germline ends. CDR3 DNA sequence: TGTGCCAGCAGCGCGGGGACCTTTCTTGGGGACTACGAGCAGTACTTC. Translation: CASSAGTFLGDYEQYF.

This clonotype is medium-sized by share. The gene calls are TRBV27 and TRBJ1-6, with 10 bases aligning to TRBD1. V lost 1 base to trimming and J lost 8 bases; unmatched junction nucleotides: 2. In germline, CDR1 is MNHEY, CDR2 SMNVEV (reference sequence). CDR3 length equals 15 residues. CDR3 loop: CASSLLGQGHSPLHF. The CDR3 DNA follows: TGTGCCAGCAGTTTATTGGGACAGGGGCATTCACCCCTCCACTTT.

The sample holds many counts of this clonotype. V gene TRBV2 combines with J gene TRBJ1-2, with a tentative D call TRBD1 (6 bases). Trimming removed 5 bases from V and 1 base from J, with 8 bases in between. The CDR3 length is 13 residues. From germline, CDR1 is SNHLY and CDR2 FYNNEI. CDR3 sequence (DNA): TGTGCCAGCAGTTCGGACAGTAACTATGGCTACACCTTC. Protein product: CASSSDSNYGYTF.

The table lists this clonotype with many counts. The rearrangement joins TRBV10-3 to TRBJ2-7; the D gene could be TRBD1 or TRBD2 (5 bases each). The CDR3 length is 14 residues. The V gene's germline CDR1 is ENHRY and CDR2 SYGVKD. Between the trimmed V and J ends, which lost 6 bases and 2 bases, there was a span of 14 bases. Here the CDR3 DNA reads TGTGCCATCAGCGAACCGGGACGACCCTACGAGCAGTACTTC. As protein: CAISEPGRPYEQYF.

The chain links TRBV2 to TRBJ2-4, with a tentative D call TRBD2 (6 bases). This CDR3 has 14 amino acids. Germline CDR1 is SNHLY and CDR2 is FYNNEI. V lost 6 bases, J lost 2 bases, and 11 bases lay in between. DNA for the CDR3: TGTGCCAGCAGAGGCGGCGGGACCAAAAACATTCAGTACTTC. Amino acids: CASRGGGTKNIQYF. Full variable domain (rest looked up from reference TRBV2 and TRBJ2-4): EPEVTQTPSHQVTQMGQEVILRCVPISNHLYFYWYRQILGQKVEFLVSFYNNEISEKSEIFDDQFSVERPDGSNFTLKIRSTKLEDSAMYFCASRGGGTKNIQYFGAGTRLSVL.

This clonotype was observed many times. This chain links TRBV28 with TRBJ1-2; the D gene is possibly TRBD1 (5 bases). V was clipped by 11 bases and J by 6 bases, with 16 bases between them. This CDR3 comprises 12 residues. Germline CDR1 is MDHEN and CDR2 is SYDVKM. The CDR3 sequence: CAAAGGIDGYTF. The CDR3 DNA reads TGTGCCGCGGCCGGGGGTATAGATGGCTACACCTTC.

Turning to this clonotype: A much larger clone differs from this one at a single base, so this may be a read error. V gene TRBV11-2 combines with J gene TRBJ2-1, with 9 bases aligning to TRBD1. Germline loops: CDR1 SGHAT, CDR2 FQNNGV. The V gene end was trimmed by 1 base and the J gene end by 9 bases; junction bases not matched to a gene: 7. The CDR3 has 15 amino acids. The CDR3 DNA reads TGTGCCAGCAGCTTAGGGAGCACAGGGGGCGGTGAGCAGTTCTTC. This gives the protein CASSLGSTGGGEQFF.

This clonotype has at least ten counts. V usage is TRBV12-3 or TRBV12-4 and J usage is TRBJ2-7, with 7 bases lining up with TRBD2. The CDR3 consists of 17 residues. Trimming at V came to 5 bases and at J to 10 bases, leaving 23 bases not matched to a gene. The CDR3 bases are TGTGCCAGCAGTGATAAGAGATTAGGACTCCCTACGGGAGGCCAGTACTTC. Its protein is CASSDKRLGLPTGGQYF.

The sample holds many counts of this clonotype. In DNA, the CDR3 is TGTGCCACGGTAGCAGTTCCCTATGGCTACACCTTC. Protein: CATVAVPYGYTF. The chain employs TRBV10-3 and TRBJ1-2; D is ambiguous. This CDR3 region has 12 residues. Per the germline V gene, CDR1 is ENHRY and CDR2 is SYGVKD. V gave up 10 bases and J gave up 4 bases, with 13 bases separating them.

The sample holds many counts of this clonotype. This rearrangement joins TRBV5-1 to TRBJ2-1, with a tentative D call TRBD1 (5 bases). V lost 0 bases to trimming and J lost 4 bases, with 5 bases between them. Germline CDR1 SGHRS, CDR2 YFSETQ. This CDR3 is built from 13 residues. CDR3: CASSLGQYNEQFF. The CDR3 DNA reads as TGCGCCAGCAGCTTGGGACAGTACAATGAGCAGTTCTTC.

This clonotype was seen at least ten times. The chain recombines TRBV27 with TRBJ2-7; D gene uncertain. Trimming left V 3 bases short and J 5 bases short, with 5 bases between. This CDR3 comprises 11 residues. The germline V gene has CDR1 MNHEY and CDR2 SMNVEV (reference sequence). The CDR3 here is CASSFGNEQYF. As DNA, the CDR3 is TGTGCCAGCAGTTTCGGAAACGAGCAGTACTTC.

This clonotype was observed many times. CDR3 protein: CASSPRHNTGELFF. In nucleotides, the CDR3 is TGTGCCAGCAGCCCTCGACACAACACCGGGGAGCTGTTTTTT. J is TRBJ2-2 and V is TRBV9; no clear D. CDR1 SGDLS and CDR2 YYNGEE come from the germline V gene. The CDR3 runs 14 residues. V lost 4 bases, J lost 2 bases, and 9 bases lay in between.

The table lists this clonotype with many counts. The V gene is TRBV20-1, the J gene TRBJ2-1, with TRBD2 matching over 7 bases. CDR3 length: 14 amino acids. The trim removed 0 bases at V and 8 bases at J, leaving 7 bases unmatched. Germline lookup yields CDR1 DFQATT and CDR2 SNEGSKA (reference sequence). The DNA of the CDR3 is TGCAGTGCTAGAGACGGCGCGGGAGTGGATGAGCAGTTCTTC. Protein product: CSARDGAGVDEQFF.